The 31 T cell receptor beta chains in this list originate from one sample, sequenced in a study of regulatory T cells in long-lasting Graves disease. Time point indicated: persistent/refractory GD, antithyroid drugs over 5 years with positive TRAb. The TCR library was prepared using RNA isolated from PBMCs. Building of the TCR beta libraries involved iRepertoire HTBI primers and Arm-PCR of CDR3 regions. TCRdb redid the calling of the multiplex PCR reads with MiXCR, one entry per CDR3 protein. The sample yields fewer than 450,000 distinct CDR3 sequences, around 22% seen once. Sequenced material: peripheral blood mononuclear cells (PBMCs), taken when the disease was refractory, from a patient treated with antithyroid drugs. The receptors shown here come from a female donor with Graves disease.

Many counts were recorded for this clonotype. The genes are TRBV18 and TRBJ2-7, with TRBD1 matching 8 bases. V dropped 4 bases and J dropped 3; count of bases not matched to a gene: 5. The CDR3 has 14 amino acids. Germline V gene data show CDR1 as KGHSH and CDR2 as LQKENI. Here the CDR3 reads CASSLDRAVYEQYF. DNA for the CDR3: TGTGCCAGCTCACTGGACAGGGCCGTCTACGAGCAGTACTTC.

This clonotype was counted at least ten times. The chain joins TRBV12-3 or TRBV12-4 to TRBJ1-5; D is possibly TRBD1 (6 bases). V was shortened by 5 bases and J by 7 bases, with 15 bases between the two germline ends. The CDR3 covers 14 residues. The CDR3 DNA sequence: TGTGCCAGCAGTAAAGAACAGGGTTGGCAGCCCCAGCATTTT. Translation: CASSKEQGWQPQHF.

The chain's CDR3 is CSGRTGGNYEQYF. The CDR3 region has the DNA TGCAGTGGACGGACAGGGGGTAACTACGAGCAGTACTTC. V gene TRBV20-1 combines with J gene TRBJ2-7, with 10 positions matching TRBD1. The V segment lost 7 bases and the J segment 3 bases; nucleotides outside the gene matches: 6. The germline gives CDR1 DFQATT, CDR2 SNEGSKA (reference sequence). The CDR3 spans 13 residues.

J is TRBJ2-5 and V is TRBV7-9; D remains unclear. This CDR3 region has 13 residues. Trimming took 6 bases from V and 5 from J, leaving 13 bases between them. CDR1 and CDR2 (germline): SEHNR, FQNEAQ (reference sequence). CDR3: CASSWIPWETQYF. As DNA, the CDR3 is TGTGCCAGCAGTTGGATCCCCTGGGAGACCCAGTACTTC.

This clonotype was picked up many times. V gene TRBV11-3 combines with J gene TRBJ2-7; 13 bases are a match to TRBD2. Germline V gives CDR1 SGHNT, CDR2 YENEEA. J lost 7 bases, V lost 9 bases, and 6 bases had no gene match. CDR3 length: 13 residues. The CDR3 protein is CASGLAGAREQYF. The CDR3 DNA sequence: TGTGCCAGTGGACTAGCGGGAGCTCGTGAGCAGTACTTC.

The V gene is TRBV11-1, the J gene TRBJ2-7; a weak D match, TRBD1 (5 bases). Trimming took 5 bases from V and 3 from J, leaving 11 bases between them. Germline CDR1 is SGHAT and CDR2 is FQDESV (reference sequence). The length of the CDR3 is 13 residues. The DNA of the CDR3 is TGTGCCAGCAGCAAAACAGGATACTACGAGCAGTACTTC. As protein: CASSKTGYYEQYF. The entire variable domain, with the rest obtained from reference TRBV11-1 and TRBJ2-7, is as follows: EAEVAQSPRYKITEKSQAVAFWCDPISGHATLYWYRQILGQGPELLVQFQDESVVDDSQLPKDRFSAERLKGVDSTLKIQPAELGDSAMYLCASSKTGYYEQYFGPGTRLTVT.

This clonotype was counted between two and nine times. The chain employs TRBV20-1 and TRBJ2-3, with TRBD2 matching 13 bases. In germline, CDR1 is DFQATT, CDR2 SNEGSKA (reference sequence). The CDR3 runs to 15 residues. Trimming cost V 0 bases and J 10 bases; bases outside gene matches: 7. The CDR3 nucleotides read TGCAGTGCTAGAGATGAAAGACTAGCGGGAGGATCGCAGTATTTT. Its protein product is CSARDERLAGGSQYF.

In regard to this clonotype: Germline is not matched at one junction end, which may reflect a read error. The rearrangement uses TRBV14 and TRBJ1-2; no clear D gene. CDR1 SGHDN and CDR2 FVKESK come from the germline V gene. The CDR3 totals 11 residues. CDR3 sequence reads: CASSQAHRPYF. CDR3 coding DNA: TGTGCCAGCAGCCAGGCCCACCGGCCCTACTTC.

In this sample, this clonotype turned up many times. The V gene is TRBV30, the J gene TRBJ1-2; 7 nucleotides agree with TRBD1. CDR1 GTSNPN and CDR2 SVGIG come from the germline V gene (reference sequence). The J segment lost 3 bases and the V segment lost 2 bases, leaving 9 bases of the junction unmatched. CDR3 size: 15 residues. The CDR3 protein is CAWSSTGRFHYGYTF. In DNA, the CDR3 is TGTGCCTGGAGTTCGACAGGGAGGTTTCACTATGGCTACACCTTC.

This clonotype has more than one count but fewer than ten. The V call is TRBV29-1, the J call TRBJ1-2, with D unclear. Germline V lookup: CDR1 SQVTM, CDR2 ANQGSEA. The CDR3 is 14 amino acids. V was clipped by 0 bases and J by 2 bases, with 10 bases between them. CDR3 residues: CSVEDQVLNYGYTF. Here the CDR3 DNA reads TGCAGCGTTGAAGATCAGGTCCTAAACTATGGCTACACCTTC.

The V and J genes are TRBV5-4 and TRBJ1-6, with 8 nucleotides matching TRBD1. With V trimmed by 4 bases and J by 8 bases, 8 bases remained unmatched. This CDR3 spans 15 amino acids. Germline V gene lookup returns CDR1 SGHNT and CDR2 YYREEE (reference sequence). CDR3 in DNA: TGTGCCAGCAGCGGGCGACAGGGGCTAGATTCACCCCTCCACTTT. Translating it yields CASSGRQGLDSPLHF.

This clonotype appeared a single time. This likely reflects a read error, since a far larger clone is one base away. The V call is TRBV2, the J call TRBJ2-5; D remains unclear. CDR3 length: 12 amino acids. Germline V lookup: CDR1 SNHLY, CDR2 FYNNEI. The CDR3 sequence: CSSSETQETQYF. Here the CDR3 DNA reads TGTTCCAGCAGTGAGACACAAGAGACCCAGTACTTC.

This clonotype has only a few counts. The rearrangement links TRBV7-9 to TRBJ1-1; tentative D call: TRBD1 (6 bases). CDR1 is SEHNR and CDR2 is FQNEAQ in the germline V gene (reference sequence). V was pared by 4 bases and J by 6 bases, with 15 bases between. The length of the CDR3 is 14 residues. The CDR3, as DNA: TGTGCCAGCAGCTCAAATCCAGGGGTCCCTGAAGCTTTCTTT. Its protein is CASSSNPGVPEAFF.

Turning to this clonotype: A much larger clone differs by one base, so this may be a read error. This chain uses TRBV6-2 or TRBV6-3 with TRBJ2-6, with TRBD2 as a possible D gene (5 bases). Germline loops: CDR1 MNHEY, CDR2 SVGEGT. The CDR3 covers 16 residues. Trimming removed 6 bases at V and 0 bases at J, with 12 bases between. The CDR3, as DNA: TGTGCCAGCAGGGACGGGGATAGCTCTGGGGCCAACGTCCTGACTTTC. Translated: CASRDGDSSGANVLTF.

As regards this clonotype: Mismatch with germline at one junction end may stem from a read error. The chain links TRBV28 to TRBJ1-2; D is uncertain. Germline CDR1 is MDHEN and CDR2 is SYDVKM. The CDR3 runs to 14 residues. This chain's CDR3 is CASSFERDDYGYAF. The CDR3 DNA reads as TGTGCCAGCAGTTTTGAGCGGGATGACTATGGCTACGCCTTC.

As for this clonotype: An end of the junction does not agree with germline; a read error may underlie this. The chain joins TRBV5-1 to TRBJ1-1; possibly TRBD1 for D (6 bases). CDR3 length equals 14 residues. Germline V lookup: CDR1 SGHRS, CDR2 YFSETQ. Here the CDR3 reads CASSLDGRDTEASF. CDR3 bases: TGCGCCAGCAGCTTGGACGGGAGGGACACTGAAGCTTCCTTT. Filled out from reference TRBV5-1 and TRBJ1-1, the complete variable domain reads KAGVTQTPRYLIKTRGQQVTLSCSPISGHRSVSWYQQTPGQGLQFLFEYFSETQRNKGNFPGRFSGRQFSNSRSEMNVSTLELGDSALYLCASSLDGRDTEASFGQGTRLTVV.

The V gene is TRBV2, the J gene TRBJ2-3; TRBD2 matches 11 bases. V trimming: 5 bases; J trimming: 4 bases; junction bases outside the gene matches: 5. Germline V gene sequence: CDR1 SNHLY, CDR2 FYNNEI. There are 15 residues in the CDR3. CDR3 nucleotides: TGTGCCAGCAGTTGGCTAGCGGGAGGCTCAGATACGCAGTATTTT. Its protein product is CASSWLAGGSDTQYF.

This clonotype was found many times. The rearrangement links TRBV7-2 to TRBJ2-4; 9 bases align to TRBD1. This CDR3 is built from 13 residues. Germline CDR1 is SGHTA and CDR2 is FQGNSA. Trimming removed 3 bases from V and 13 bases from J; junction bases left unmatched: 7. The CDR3 loop reads CASSLEDRGPQYF. DNA for the CDR3: TGTGCCAGCAGCTTGGAGGACAGGGGACCACAGTACTTC.

Only a few counts were recorded for this clonotype. The J gene is TRBJ2-7, the V gene TRBV27; 8 bases agree with TRBD1. Trimming took 4 bases from V and 4 from J; bases not matched to a gene: 12. CDR1 and CDR2 (germline): MNHEY, SMNVEV (reference sequence). This CDR3 is 16 amino acids long. Written as DNA, the CDR3 is TGTGCCAGCAGTTCCCACCAGGGGGCAGGGGGGTACGAGCAGTACTTC. Protein: CASSSHQGAGGYEQYF.

The V call is TRBV18, the J call TRBJ2-7; the D is unclear. The CDR3 extends over 13 amino acids. CDR1 and CDR2 (germline): KGHSH, LQKENI. V gave up 8 bases and J gave up 4 bases, with 15 bases separating them. The DNA of the CDR3 is TGTGCCAGCAGCACCTCGGACGGTTACGAGCAGTACTTC. It translates to CASSTSDGYEQYF.

Remarks on this clonotype: This clone may be a read error of a much larger clone one base away. This chain uses TRBV5-5 with TRBJ1-1; 8 bases line up with TRBD1. J lost 1 base, V lost 7 bases, and 3 bases had no gene match. The CDR3 length is 13 residues. CDR1 is SGHKS, CDR2 YYEKEE, per germline (reference sequence). The CDR3 DNA is TGTGCCAGCCTCGGGACAGGGAACACTGAAGCTTTCTTT. Its protein product is CASLGTGNTEAFF.

The rearrangement links TRBV5-6 to TRBJ2-7; the match to TRBD1 covers 7 bases. The CDR3 extends over 17 amino acids. Looked up from germline, CDR1 is SGHDT and CDR2 is YYEEEE. V lost 4 bases to trimming and J lost 1 base; unmatched junction nucleotides: 14. CDR3 sequence (DNA): TGTGCCAGCAGCACCTCTTTGACAGGGTCCGTTTCCTACGAGCAGTACTTC. Translation gives CASSTSLTGSVSYEQYF.

The chain uses TRBV15 and TRBJ2-5, with a tentative D call TRBD2 (5 bases). The CDR3 extends over 13 amino acids. Germline V lookup: CDR1 LNHNV, CDR2 YYDKDF (reference sequence). Trimming removed 10 bases from V and 5 bases from J, with 17 bases in between. This CDR3 reads CAIPGRLAETQYF. Here the CDR3 DNA reads TGTGCCATCCCCGGGCGGCTAGCCGAGACCCAGTACTTC.

As concerns this clonotype: A single base separates this from a much larger clone, so it may be a read error. The chain links TRBV29-1 to TRBJ2-5; the D gene is possibly TRBD2 (6 bases). The CDR3 has 14 residues. The V gene lost 4 bases and the J gene lost 5 bases, with 17 bases spanning the gap. Germline loops: CDR1 SQVTM, CDR2 ANQGSEA. This CDR3 is CSVGHGGLAETQYF. The CDR3 DNA sequence: TGCAGCGTTGGGCACGGGGGATTAGCGGAGACCCAGTACTTC.

This clonotype appeared a few times. This may be a read error: a much more frequent sequence differs by one nucleotide. The chain joins TRBV10-3 to TRBJ1-6; D remains unclear. CDR1 is ENHRY and CDR2 is SYGVKD in the germline V gene. The CDR3 length is 13 residues. CDR3 DNA sequence: TGTACCATCAGTGAACGAGATGCCTCACCCCTCCACTTT. Amino acid sequence: CTISERDASPLHF.

The chain joins TRBV24-1 to TRBJ1-1; D is unresolved. Germline assignment: CDR1 KGHDR and CDR2 SFDVKD. The CDR3 covers 11 residues. Trimming stripped 9 bases from V and 6 bases from J, with 10 bases between. This CDR3 reads CATADGPEAFF. The CDR3 DNA reads as TGTGCCACCGCGGATGGCCCTGAAGCTTTCTTT.

The sample holds a few counts of this clonotype. This chain uses TRBV19 with TRBJ1-5; D is unclear. V gave up 3 bases and J gave up 1 base, with 10 bases separating them. The CDR3 length is 15 residues. The V gene's germline CDR1 is LNHDA and CDR2 SQIVND (reference sequence). CDR3 in amino acids: CASSIYSWSNQPQHF. CDR3 sequence (DNA): TGTGCCAGTAGTATCTACAGTTGGAGCAATCAGCCCCAGCATTTT. Full variable domain (missing parts from reference TRBV19 and TRBJ1-5): DGGITQSPKYLFRKEGQNVTLSCEQNLNHDAMYWYRQDPGQGLRLIYYSQIVNDFQKGDIAEGYSVSREKKESFPLTVTSAQKNPTAFYLCASSIYSWSNQPQHFGDGTRLSIL.

CDR3 DNA: TGTGCCACCAGGACAGGGTCCGAGCAGTACTTC. The encoded protein is CATRTGSEQYF. This chain connects TRBV6-1 to TRBJ2-7; 8 bases are shared with TRBD1. The CDR3 extends over 11 amino acids. Trimming removed 10 bases from V and 6 bases from J; junction bases left unmatched: 5. Germline-derived CDR1 and CDR2 are MNHNS and SASEGT.

This clonotype was seen only a few times. J is TRBJ2-2 and V is TRBV6-2 or TRBV6-3, with 8 bases aligning to TRBD1. The germline gives CDR1 MNHEY, CDR2 SVGEGT. The CDR3 totals 17 residues. J gave up 0 bases and V 5 bases, and 8 bases lay outside the gene matches. CDR3 residues: CASSAVQGASNTGELFF. The CDR3 DNA sequence: TGTGCCAGCAGTGCCGTCCAGGGGGCTTCGAACACCGGGGAGCTGTTTTTT.

In this sample, this clonotype turned up many times. The chain couples TRBV28 to TRBJ2-2, with D possibly being TRBD2 (5 bases). Germline V gene sequence: CDR1 MDHEN, CDR2 SYDVKM. Trimming removed 3 bases at V and 5 bases at J, with 10 bases between. CDR3 length: 14 residues. The CDR3 loop reads CASSLNWRTGELFF. DNA of the CDR3: TGTGCCAGCAGTTTGAATTGGAGGACCGGGGAGCTGTTTTTT.

This chain connects TRBV3-1 to TRBJ1-1; weak D call: TRBD1 (6 bases). In germline, CDR1 is LGHDT, CDR2 YNNKEL (reference sequence). The CDR3 consists of 14 residues. V was shortened by 0 bases and J by 10 bases, with 15 bases between the two germline ends. Here the CDR3 reads CASSQDRGGQRAFF. As DNA, the CDR3 is TGTGCCAGCAGCCAAGATCGGGGGGGACAAAGAGCTTTCTTT. Variable domain in full (rest from reference TRBV3-1 and TRBJ1-1): DTAVSQTPKYLVTQMGNDKSIKCEQNLGHDTMYWYKQDSKKFLKIMFSYNNKELIINETVPNRFSPKSPDKAHLNLHINSLELGDSAVYFCASSQDRGGQRAFFGQGTRLTVV.